This TCR beta chain stems from a study of T cell repertoires in cytomegalovirus infection. In the study overall: Carrying CMV and the relevant HLA type showed in public TCR beta signatures.

TCRdb used MiXCR to reprocess the reads, holding one entry per CDR3 protein. Of approximately 500,000 distinct CDR3 sequences in the sample, 16% are singletons; the top ten hold 20% to 30%. Looked up from germline, CDR1 is LNHDA and CDR2 is SQIVND (reference sequence). The CDR3 totals 15 residues. Remarks on this clonotype: At one of its ends the junction is not consistent with the germline gene, which may arise from a read error.

The sequencing sample was made of CD8+ T cells from PBMCs. The chain has TRBV19 and TRBJ1-2; 8 nucleotides match TRBD1. The origin of this receptor is a human donor in good health (CMV status not recorded). Some clones in this sample may be carry-over from other donors' samples. DNA of the CDR3: TGTGCCAGTAGTGGCCCGGACAGGGAGTTCTATGTCTACACCTTC. Translated: CASSGPDREFYVYTF.